This T cell receptor beta chain was found in a study of cytomegalovirus exposure and HLA in healthy donors. Study in general: Per a later analysis, the roughly 680 first-cohort and 95 to 150 validation repertoires shared one platform. Study results and limitations: The study flagged 150 to 200 TCR beta chains as cytomegalovirus-associated.

TCRdb's table, derived via immunoSEQ multiplex PCR, lists solely in-frame clones and lacks some. The top ten clones hold about a tenth of a sample with about 170,000 clones, over 85% of them seen once. Concerning this clone itself: Its antigen is unknown.

This CDR3 is built from 14 residues. The germline V gene has CDR1 SGHVS and CDR2 FQNEAQ. With 0 bases removed from V and 4 bases from J, the gap between germline ends came to 7 bases. Sequenced material: PBMCs. The chain uses TRBV7-8 and TRBJ1-3; D remains unclear. The TCR comes from a young woman in good health and CMV-seropositive. The CDR3, as DNA: TGTGCCAGCAGCTTAGCAGAGGCGGGAAACACCATATATTTT. This sequence encodes CASSLAEAGNTIYF.